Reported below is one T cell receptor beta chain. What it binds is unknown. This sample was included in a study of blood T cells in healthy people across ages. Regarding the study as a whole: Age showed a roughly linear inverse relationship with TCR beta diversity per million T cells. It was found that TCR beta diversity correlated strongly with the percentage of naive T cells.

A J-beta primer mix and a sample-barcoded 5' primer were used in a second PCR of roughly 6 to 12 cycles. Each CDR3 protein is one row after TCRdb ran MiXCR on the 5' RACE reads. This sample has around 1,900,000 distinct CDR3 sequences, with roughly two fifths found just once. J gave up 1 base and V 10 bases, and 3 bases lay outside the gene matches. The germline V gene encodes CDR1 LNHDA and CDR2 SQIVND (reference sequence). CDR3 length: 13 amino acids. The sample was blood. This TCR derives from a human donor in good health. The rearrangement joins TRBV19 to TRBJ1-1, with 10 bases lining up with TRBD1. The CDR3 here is CATRTGGNTEAFF. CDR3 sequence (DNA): TGTGCCACGCGGACAGGGGGGAACACTGAAGCTTTCTTT.